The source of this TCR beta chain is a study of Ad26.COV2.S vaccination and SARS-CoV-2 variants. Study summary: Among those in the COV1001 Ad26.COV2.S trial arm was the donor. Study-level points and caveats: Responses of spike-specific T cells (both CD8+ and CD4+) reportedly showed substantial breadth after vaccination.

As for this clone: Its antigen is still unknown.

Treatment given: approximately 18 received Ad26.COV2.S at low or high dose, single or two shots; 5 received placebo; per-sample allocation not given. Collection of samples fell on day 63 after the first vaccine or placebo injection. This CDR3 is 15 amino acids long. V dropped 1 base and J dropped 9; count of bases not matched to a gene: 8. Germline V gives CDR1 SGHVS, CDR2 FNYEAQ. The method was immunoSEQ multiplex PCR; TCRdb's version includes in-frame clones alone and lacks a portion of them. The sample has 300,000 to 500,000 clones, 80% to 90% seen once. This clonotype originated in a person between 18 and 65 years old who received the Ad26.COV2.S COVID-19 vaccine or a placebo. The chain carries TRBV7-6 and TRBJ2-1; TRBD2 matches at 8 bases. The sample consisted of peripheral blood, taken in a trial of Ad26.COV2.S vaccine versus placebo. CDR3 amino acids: CASSLGGGRRGEQFF. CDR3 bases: TGTGCCAGCAGCTTAGGCGGGGGGCGGAGGGGTGAGCAGTTCTTC.